A selection of T cell receptor beta chains follows, all from one sample in a study of patients and donors after allogeneic stem cell transplantation. TCRdb redid the calling of the RT-PCR reads with MiXCR, one entry per CDR3 protein. This sample has some 960,000 distinct CDR3 sequences, with approximately 18% found just once. Sequencing was carried out using blood, either unsorted or a sorted T cell fraction (not recorded which). The receptor source for this set is a human donor who was either an allogeneic HSCT recipient or a stem cell or donor lymphocyte infusion donor (not recorded which). It is not recorded whose cells these are; they may come from a transplant donor. CDR3s include the opening cysteine and the closing phenylalanine or tryptophan. Each record gives: clone size, J gene, V gene, CDR3 protein. Where a row states a size, it is once, few, many or the class of an expanded clone; other rows omit it.

>.|TRBJ1-1|TRBV12-3/TRBV12-4
CASSLGGRRTEAFF
>.|TRBJ2-7|TRBV27
CASSFFLAAPYEQYF
>.|TRBJ1-1|TRBV25-1
CASSGSARGTEAFF
>few|TRBJ2-1|TRBV20-1
CSAWTSGSYNEQFF
>few|TRBJ2-1|TRBV24-1
CATSRATSNFGSYNEQFF
>.|TRBJ2-5|TRBV20-1
CSAGGLQETQYF
>few|TRBJ1-4|TRBV7-8
CASSDYQGRTNEKLFF
>.|TRBJ2-1|TRBV11-3
CASSLVTGSSYNEQFF
>few|TRBJ2-2|TRBV12-3/TRBV12-4
CASSTRTGKKTGELFF
>.|TRBJ1-2|TRBV25-1
CASRTSYGYTF
>.|TRBJ2-1|TRBV6-6
CASSEGDLNEQFF
>.|TRBJ1-5|TRBV15
CATSSREGQPQHF
>few|TRBJ2-7|TRBV20-1
CSVRNSGGYEQYF
>few|TRBJ2-7|TRBV7-2
CASTLLAGVSYEQYF
>few|TRBJ2-1|TRBV5-1
CASSLSLAGMNNEQFF
>few|TRBJ1-1|TRBV7-2
CASSLGQNLNTEAFF
>.|TRBJ1-1|TRBV5-6
CASSLVGRGRETEAFF
>.|TRBJ1-5|TRBV20-1
CSARERGGGEPQHF
>few|TRBJ2-7|TRBV6-1
CASSRRRGGKGYEQYF
>few|TRBJ2-5|TRBV5-1
CASSLGEAGAQESQYF
>few|TRBJ1-2|TRBV5-1
CASSLEGQGSGDTF
>once|TRBJ1-3|TRBV5-1
CASSLVAPSDTIYF
>.|TRBJ2-3|TRBV4-2
CASSPSPQRGSTDTQYF
>many|TRBJ2-3|TRBV9
CASSVGDFRDTQYF
>.|TRBJ2-2|TRBV24-1
CATSDSRRGTGELFF
>few|TRBJ1-2|TRBV12-3/TRBV12-4
CASSYDREDGYTF
>.|TRBJ2-3|TRBV3-1
CASSNRAFITDTQYF
>few|TRBJ1-5|TRBV2
CASNARQGPQPQHF
>few|TRBJ1-1|TRBV7-8
CASSFRALNTEAFF
>many|TRBJ1-2|TRBV12-3/TRBV12-4
CASIGQGDVSNYGYTF
>.|TRBJ2-3|TRBV5-1
CASSRGLAAMDPDTQYF
>many|TRBJ1-6|TRBV5-1
CASSPGQAGNSPLHF
>few|TRBJ1-3|TRBV6-2/TRBV6-3
CASSFRQGTGNTIYF
>.|TRBJ1-2|TRBV24-1
CATSDRGQGRYGYTF
>.|TRBJ2-3|TRBV2
CASTSGGRTDTQYF
>.|TRBJ2-1|TRBV6-5
CASGGPYNEQFF
>.|TRBJ2-1|TRBV12-3/TRBV12-4
CASSLRLPVSYNEQFF
>many|TRBJ1-3|TRBV5-6
CASSMGTVSGNTIYF
>few|TRBJ2-7|TRBV29-1
CSVANRLYEQYF
>few|TRBJ2-2|TRBV29-1
CSVVLNTGELFF
>.|TRBJ2-7|TRBV10-3
CAIREDRKVEQYF
>.|TRBJ2-7|TRBV30
CAWRDRGSYEQYF
>few|TRBJ2-3|TRBV7-7
CASSQEGDLLAPSDTQYF
>.|TRBJ2-7|TRBV15
CATSRGRGGVYEQYF
>.|TRBJ2-1|TRBV4-1
CASSHVLLAGDDNEQFF
>.|TRBJ2-3|TRBV20-1
CSAPRGGRVTDTQYF
>.|TRBJ2-5|TRBV9
CASSGQSVGASSKETQYF
>.|TRBJ2-1|TRBV7-9
CASSPDGTSGYNEQFF
>few|TRBJ2-4|TRBV29-1
CSVETGVAKNIQYF
>.|TRBJ2-1|TRBV5-1
CASSLTFSRGAANEQFF
>few|TRBJ1-6|TRBV11-2
CASSFLRGISNSPLHF
>few|TRBJ2-3|TRBV29-1
CSVEVRAGGGADTQYF